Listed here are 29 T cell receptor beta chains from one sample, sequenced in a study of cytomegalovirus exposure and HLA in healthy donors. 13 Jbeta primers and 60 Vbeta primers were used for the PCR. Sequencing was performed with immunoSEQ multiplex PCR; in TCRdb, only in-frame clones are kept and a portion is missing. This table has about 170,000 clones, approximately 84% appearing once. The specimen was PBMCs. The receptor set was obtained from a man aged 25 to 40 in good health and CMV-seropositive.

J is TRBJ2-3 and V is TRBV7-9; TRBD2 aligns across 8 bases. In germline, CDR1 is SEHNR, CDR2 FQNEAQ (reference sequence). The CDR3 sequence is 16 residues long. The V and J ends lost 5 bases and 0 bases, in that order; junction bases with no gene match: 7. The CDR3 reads CASSQGPSGSTDTQYF. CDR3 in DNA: TGTGCCAGCAGCCAAGGGCCTAGCGGGAGCACAGATACGCAGTATTTT.

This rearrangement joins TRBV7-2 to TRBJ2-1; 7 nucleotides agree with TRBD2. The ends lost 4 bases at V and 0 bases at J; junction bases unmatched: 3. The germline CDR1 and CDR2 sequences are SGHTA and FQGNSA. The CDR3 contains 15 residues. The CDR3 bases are TGTGCCAGCAGCTCAGGCGGGAGCTCCTACAATGAGCAGTTCTTC. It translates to CASSSGGSSYNEQFF.

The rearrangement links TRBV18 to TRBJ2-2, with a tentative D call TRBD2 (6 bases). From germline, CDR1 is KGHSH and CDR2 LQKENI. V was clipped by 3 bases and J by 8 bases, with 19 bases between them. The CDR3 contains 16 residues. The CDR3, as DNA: TGTGCCAGCTCACCTCGCCGGGAGCGCCCGGAGGGGGAGCTGTTTTTT. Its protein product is CASSPRRERPEGELFF.

The CDR3 region is CASKRETGYEQYF. The CDR3 DNA reads TGTGCCAGCAAAAGGGAGACGGGCTACGAGCAGTACTTC. This chain joins TRBV2 and TRBJ2-7, with TRBD2 as a possible D gene (5 bases). CDR3 length equals 13 residues. Trimming left V 7 bases short and J 3 bases short, with 13 bases between. CDR1 and CDR2 from the germline V gene are SNHLY and FYNNEI.

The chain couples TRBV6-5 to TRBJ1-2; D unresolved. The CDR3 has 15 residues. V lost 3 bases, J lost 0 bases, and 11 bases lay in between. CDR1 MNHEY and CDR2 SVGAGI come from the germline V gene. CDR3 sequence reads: CASSYGIQANYGYTF. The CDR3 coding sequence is TGTGCCAGCAGTTATGGTATACAAGCTAACTATGGCTACACCTTC.

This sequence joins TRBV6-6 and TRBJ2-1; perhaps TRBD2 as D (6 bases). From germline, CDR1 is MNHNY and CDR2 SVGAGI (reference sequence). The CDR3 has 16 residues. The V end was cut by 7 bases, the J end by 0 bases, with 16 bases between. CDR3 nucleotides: TGTGCCAGCAATGCACCACTAGCTAGCTCCTACAATGAGCAGTTCTTC. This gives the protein CASNAPLASSYNEQFF.

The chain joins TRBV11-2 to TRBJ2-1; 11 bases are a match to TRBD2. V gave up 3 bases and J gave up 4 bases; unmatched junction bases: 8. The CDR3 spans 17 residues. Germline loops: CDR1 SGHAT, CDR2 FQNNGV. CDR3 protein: CASSLGNSGRDYNEQFF. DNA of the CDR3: TGTGCCAGCAGCTTGGGAAATAGCGGGAGGGATTACAATGAGCAGTTCTTC. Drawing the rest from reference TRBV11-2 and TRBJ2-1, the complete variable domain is EAGVAQSPRYKIIEKRQSVAFWCNPISGHATLYWYQQILGQGPKLLIQFQNNGVVDDSQLPKDRFSAERLKGVDSTLKIQPAKLEDSAVYLCASSLGNSGRDYNEQFFGPGTRLTVL.

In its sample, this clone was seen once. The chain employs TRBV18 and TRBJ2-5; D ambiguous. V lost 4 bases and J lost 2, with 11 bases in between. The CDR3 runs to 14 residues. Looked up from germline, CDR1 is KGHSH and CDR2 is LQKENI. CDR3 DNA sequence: TGTGCCAGCTCACAATCCGGGTCTCAAGAGACCCAGTACTTC. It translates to CASSQSGSQETQYF.

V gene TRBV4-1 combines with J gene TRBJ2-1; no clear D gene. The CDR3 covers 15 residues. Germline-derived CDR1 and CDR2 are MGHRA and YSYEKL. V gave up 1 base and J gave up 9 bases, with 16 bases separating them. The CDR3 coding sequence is TGCGCCAGCAGCCAAGGTCGGTTTGAGGTATCTGAGCAGTTCTTC. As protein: CASSQGRFEVSEQFF.

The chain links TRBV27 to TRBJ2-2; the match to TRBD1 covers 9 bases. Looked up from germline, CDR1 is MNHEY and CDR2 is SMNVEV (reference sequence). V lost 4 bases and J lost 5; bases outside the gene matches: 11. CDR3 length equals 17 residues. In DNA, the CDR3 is TGTGCCAGCAGTTCGGGTGGGACAGGGTTATGGACCGGGGAGCTGTTTTTT. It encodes CASSSGGTGLWTGELFF.

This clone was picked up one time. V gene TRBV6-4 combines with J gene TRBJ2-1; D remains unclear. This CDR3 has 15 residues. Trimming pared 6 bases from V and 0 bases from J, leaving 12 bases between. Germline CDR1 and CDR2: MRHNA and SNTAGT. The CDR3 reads CASSASESSYNEQFF. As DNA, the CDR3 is TGTGCCAGCAGCGCCAGCGAGAGCTCCTACAATGAGCAGTTCTTC.

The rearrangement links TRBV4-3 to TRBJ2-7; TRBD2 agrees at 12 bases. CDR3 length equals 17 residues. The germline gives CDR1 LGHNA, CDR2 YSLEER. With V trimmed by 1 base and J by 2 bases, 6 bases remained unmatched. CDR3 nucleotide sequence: TGCGCCAGCAGCCAAGTAAGGACTAGCGGGGTCCCCTACGAGCAGTACTTC. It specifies CASSQVRTSGVPYEQYF.

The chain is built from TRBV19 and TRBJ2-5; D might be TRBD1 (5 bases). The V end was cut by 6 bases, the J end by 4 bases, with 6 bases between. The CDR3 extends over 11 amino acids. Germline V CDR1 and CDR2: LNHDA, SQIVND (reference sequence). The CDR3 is CASSRAETQYF. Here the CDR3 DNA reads TGTGCCAGTAGCAGGGCAGAGACCCAGTACTTC.

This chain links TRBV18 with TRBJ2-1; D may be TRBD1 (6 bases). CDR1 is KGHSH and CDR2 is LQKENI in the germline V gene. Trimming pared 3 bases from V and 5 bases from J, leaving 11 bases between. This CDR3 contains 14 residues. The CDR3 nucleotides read TGTGCCAGCTCACCCCGGGACACCGACAATGAGCAGTTCTTC. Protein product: CASSPRDTDNEQFF.

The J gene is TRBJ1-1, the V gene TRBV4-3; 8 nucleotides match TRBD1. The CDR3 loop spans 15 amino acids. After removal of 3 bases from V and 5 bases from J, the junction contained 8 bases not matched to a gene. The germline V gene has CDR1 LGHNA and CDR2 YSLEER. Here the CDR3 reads CASSQDREVGTEAFF. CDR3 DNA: TGCGCCAGCAGCCAGGACAGGGAAGTGGGGACTGAAGCTTTCTTT.

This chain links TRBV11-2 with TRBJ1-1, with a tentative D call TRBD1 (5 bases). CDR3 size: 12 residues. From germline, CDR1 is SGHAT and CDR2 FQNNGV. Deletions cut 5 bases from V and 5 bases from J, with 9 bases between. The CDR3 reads CASSRGGTEAFF. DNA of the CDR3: TGTGCCAGCAGCCGGGGGGGGACTGAAGCTTTCTTT.

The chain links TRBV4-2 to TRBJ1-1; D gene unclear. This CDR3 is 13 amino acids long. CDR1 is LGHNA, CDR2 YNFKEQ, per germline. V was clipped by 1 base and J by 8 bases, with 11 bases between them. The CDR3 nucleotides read TGTGCCAGCAGCCAAGCCAGCGATAGGGAAGCTTTCTTT. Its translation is CASSQASDREAFF.

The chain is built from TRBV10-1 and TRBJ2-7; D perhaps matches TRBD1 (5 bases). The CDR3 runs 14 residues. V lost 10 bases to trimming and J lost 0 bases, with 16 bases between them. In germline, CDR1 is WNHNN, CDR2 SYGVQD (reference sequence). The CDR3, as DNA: TGCGCCACTTCACCAGGGCTATCCTCCTACGAGCAGTACTTC. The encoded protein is CATSPGLSSYEQYF.

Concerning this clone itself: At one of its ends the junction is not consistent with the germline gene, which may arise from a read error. The CDR3 region has the DNA TGTTCCAGCAGCTACACCGGGGTCGAAGCTTTCTTT. Protein product: CSSSYTGVEAFF. This chain uses TRBV7-9 with TRBJ1-1; the D is unclear. The CDR3 sequence is 12 residues long. Germline lookup yields CDR1 SEHNR and CDR2 FQNEAQ (reference sequence).

As DNA, the CDR3 is TGTGCCAGCAGCTTAGTGGGCGGGACAGGGCTCACTGAAGCTTTCTTT. Amino acid sequence: CASSLVGGTGLTEAFF. V gene TRBV7-8 combines with J gene TRBJ1-1, with TRBD1 matching 9 bases. Trimming at V came to 1 base and at J to 4 bases, leaving 7 bases not matched to a gene. The CDR3 contains 16 residues. In germline, CDR1 is SGHVS, CDR2 FQNEAQ. Together with reference TRBV7-8 and TRBJ1-1, the CDR3 gives the full variable domain: GAGVSQSPRYKVAKRGQDVALRCDPISGHVSLFWYQQALGQGPEFLTYFQNEAQLDKSGLPSDRFFAERPEGSVSTLKIQRTQQEDSAVYLCASSLVGGTGLTEAFFGQGTRLTVV.

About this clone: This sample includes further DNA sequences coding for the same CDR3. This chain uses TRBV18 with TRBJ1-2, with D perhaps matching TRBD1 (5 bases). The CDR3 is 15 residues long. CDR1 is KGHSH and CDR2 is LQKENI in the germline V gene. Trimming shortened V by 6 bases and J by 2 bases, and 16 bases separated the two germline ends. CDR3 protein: CASSPARDPNYGYTF. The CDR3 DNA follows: TGTGCCAGCTCGCCAGCCAGGGATCCAAACTATGGCTACACCTTC.

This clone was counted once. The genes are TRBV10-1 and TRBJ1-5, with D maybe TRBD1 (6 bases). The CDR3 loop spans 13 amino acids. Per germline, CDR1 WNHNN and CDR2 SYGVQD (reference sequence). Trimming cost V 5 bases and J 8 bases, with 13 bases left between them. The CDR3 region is CASSPTGTKPQHF. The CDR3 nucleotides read TGCGCCAGCAGTCCGACAGGAACCAAGCCCCAGCATTTT.

This CDR3 is CASSEYIPRTGGFIQYF. CDR3 in DNA: TGTGCCAGCAGTGAATATATTCCCCGGACAGGGGGCTTCATTCAGTACTTC. The V gene is TRBV25-1, the J gene TRBJ2-4; TRBD1 agrees at 11 bases. This CDR3 region has 17 residues. Germline V gives CDR1 MGHDK, CDR2 SYGVNS. Trimming cost V 0 bases and J 9 bases; bases outside gene matches: 10.

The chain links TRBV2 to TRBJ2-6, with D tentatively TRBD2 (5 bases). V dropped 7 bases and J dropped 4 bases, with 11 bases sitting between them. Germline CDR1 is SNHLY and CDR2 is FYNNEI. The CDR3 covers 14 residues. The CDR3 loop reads CASKEGSGANVLTF. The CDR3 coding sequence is TGTGCCAGCAAAGAGGGATCGGGGGCCAACGTCCTGACTTTC.

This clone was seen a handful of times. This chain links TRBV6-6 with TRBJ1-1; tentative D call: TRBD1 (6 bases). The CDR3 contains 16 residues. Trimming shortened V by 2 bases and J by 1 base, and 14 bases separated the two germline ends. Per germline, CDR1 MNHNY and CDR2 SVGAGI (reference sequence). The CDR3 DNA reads TGTGCCAGCAGTTACGGGAACAGGGATACGAACACTGAAGCTTTCTTT. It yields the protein CASSYGNRDTNTEAFF.

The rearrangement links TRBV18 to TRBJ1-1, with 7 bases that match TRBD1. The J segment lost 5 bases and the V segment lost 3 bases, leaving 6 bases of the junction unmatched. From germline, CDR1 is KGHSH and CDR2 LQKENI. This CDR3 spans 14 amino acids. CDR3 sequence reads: CASSPNRGETEAFF. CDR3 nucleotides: TGTGCCAGCTCACCCAACAGGGGAGAAACTGAAGCTTTCTTT.

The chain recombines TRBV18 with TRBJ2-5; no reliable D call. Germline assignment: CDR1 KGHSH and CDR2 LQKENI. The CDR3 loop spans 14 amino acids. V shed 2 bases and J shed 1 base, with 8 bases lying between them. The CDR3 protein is CASSPVGVQETQYF. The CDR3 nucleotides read TGTGCCAGCTCACCAGTGGGCGTCCAAGAGACCCAGTACTTC.

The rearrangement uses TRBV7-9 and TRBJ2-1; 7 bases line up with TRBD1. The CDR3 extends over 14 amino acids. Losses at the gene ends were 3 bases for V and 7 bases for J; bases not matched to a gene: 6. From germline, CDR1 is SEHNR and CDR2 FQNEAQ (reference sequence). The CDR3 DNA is TGTGCCAGCAGCTTGGGGGCACAGGGGAATGAGCAGTTCTTC. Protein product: CASSLGAQGNEQFF.

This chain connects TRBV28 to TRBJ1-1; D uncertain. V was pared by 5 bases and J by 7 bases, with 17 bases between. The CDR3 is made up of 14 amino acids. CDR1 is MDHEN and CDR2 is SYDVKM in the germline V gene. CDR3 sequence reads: CASSSQWQKFEAFF. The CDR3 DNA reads TGTGCCAGCAGTAGTCAGTGGCAGAAATTTGAAGCTTTCTTT.